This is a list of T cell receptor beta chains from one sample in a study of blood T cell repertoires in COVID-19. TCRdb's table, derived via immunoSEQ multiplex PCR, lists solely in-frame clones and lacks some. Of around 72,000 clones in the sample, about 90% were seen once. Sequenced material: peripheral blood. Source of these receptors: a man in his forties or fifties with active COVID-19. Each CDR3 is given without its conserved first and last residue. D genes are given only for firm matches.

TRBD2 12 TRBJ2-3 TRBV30 AWRGGPCTDTQY
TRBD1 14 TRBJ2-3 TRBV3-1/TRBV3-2 ASSLWTGRNTDTQY
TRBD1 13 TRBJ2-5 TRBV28 ASSHGTGGKETQY
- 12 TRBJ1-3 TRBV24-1 VRRTAFSGNTIY
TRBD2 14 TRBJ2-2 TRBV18 ASSLQREGGTGELF
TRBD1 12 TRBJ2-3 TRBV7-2 ASSATGGPDTQY
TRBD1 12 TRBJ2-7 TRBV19 ASTAGQGVYEQY
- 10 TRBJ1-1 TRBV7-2 ASTRDMTEAF
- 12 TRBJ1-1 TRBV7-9 ASRGGDRDTEAF
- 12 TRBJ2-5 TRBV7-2 ASSSPGSQETQY
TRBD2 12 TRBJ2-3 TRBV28 ASRAGGLEDTQY
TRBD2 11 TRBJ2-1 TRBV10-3 AISDQLAGEQF
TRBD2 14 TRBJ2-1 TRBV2 ASTAGRLAGDNEQF
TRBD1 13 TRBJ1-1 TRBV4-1 ASSQDGRGYTEAF
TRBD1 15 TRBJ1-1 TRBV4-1 ASSLGERDRRNTEAF
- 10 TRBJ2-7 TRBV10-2 ASSGEGYEQY
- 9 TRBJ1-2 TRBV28 ASRRDSGYT
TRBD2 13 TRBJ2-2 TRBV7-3 ASSPLAGGFGELF
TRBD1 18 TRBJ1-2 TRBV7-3 ASSPLGAGQGKVQNYGYT
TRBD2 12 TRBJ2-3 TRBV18 ASSPGGGTDTQY
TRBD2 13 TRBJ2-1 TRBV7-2 ASSLISGGKQEQF
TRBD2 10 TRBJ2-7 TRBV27 ASKGTSDEQY
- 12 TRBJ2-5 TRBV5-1 ASSLAGEMETQY
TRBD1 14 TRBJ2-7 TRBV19 ASSIGTGTGSYEQY
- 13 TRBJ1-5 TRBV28 ASSSRLRSNQPQH
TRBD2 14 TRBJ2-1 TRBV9 ASSVAQRGVYNEQF